The 3 T cell receptor beta chains presented below share a single source sample, sequenced in a study of control samples from healthy donors and cancer patients (dated by TCRdb to the early 2020s). Library preparation was by the immunoSEQ multiplex PCR assay. The source is immuneACCESS, and TCRdb retained only in-frame sequences with V and J called. Part of the clones is not carried over; for the studies checked, unresolved V genes explain less than half of this, and the remainder is unexplained. The sample includes roughly 120,000 clones, with just over 90% observed a single time. Approximately 7.8% of the sample comes from the top ten. Sequencing was done on a sample of blood. These receptors were taken from a woman aged 18 to 35 in good health.

The genes are TRBV29-1 and TRBJ1-1, with 8 bases aligning to TRBD1. The junction had 9 bases not matched to a gene; V was cut back by 7 bases and J by 5 bases. Germline assignment: CDR1 SQVTM and CDR2 ANQGSEA. CDR3 length: 13 amino acids. CDR3 in amino acids: CSAGARGHTEAFF. In DNA, the CDR3 is TGCAGCGCCGGGGCCAGGGGGCATACTGAAGCTTTCTTT.

The V and J genes are TRBV9 and TRBJ2-5, with 8 bases matching TRBD2. CDR1 and CDR2 (germline): SGDLS, YYNGEE. J gave up 5 bases and V 1 base, and 7 bases lay outside the gene matches. The CDR3 has 15 amino acids. The CDR3 sequence is CASSVTGGPGETQYF. For the CDR3, the DNA is TGTGCCAGCAGCGTAACGGGAGGGCCCGGGGAGACCCAGTACTTC.

The chain carries TRBV28 and TRBJ2-1; the match to TRBD1 covers 10 bases. With 6 bases clipped from V and 6 bases from J, the junction kept 11 bases outside the gene matches. The germline CDR1 and CDR2 sequences are MDHEN and SYDVKM. CDR3 length: 16 residues. CDR3 in DNA: TGTGCCAGCAGCCCGACCGGGACAGGGGTTAGCAATGAGCAGTTCTTC. Translating it yields CASSPTGTGVSNEQFF.